This TCR beta chain was identified in a study of T cells in Graves' hyperthyroidism and ophthalmopathy. About the study: Peripheral blood was acquired at first diagnosis, ahead of any therapy whatsoever. Findings and caveats of the study: Blood also held most thyroid clonotypes expanded beyond 0.001.

RNA transcripts yielded amplified TCR beta CDR3 regions. With the HTBI primer set, the TCR CDR3 went through a first round of RT-PCR. TCRdb itself ran the multiplex PCR reads through MiXCR, one entry per CDR3 protein. The repertoire consists of a few hundred thousand distinct CDR3 sequences, with under 15% occurring once and the leading ten covering 15% to 20%. This clonotype was recorded at least ten times. Its antigen is not known. The CDR3 sequence is 13 residues long. Trimming took 3 bases from V and 0 from J, leaving 6 bases between them. Looked up from germline, CDR1 is DFQATT and CDR2 is SNEGSKA (reference sequence). Patients aged 18 to 65 had newly diagnosed hyperthyroidism that had lasted under 2 months. Fresh peripheral blood, 9.5 to 10 ml of it, supplied the PBMCs.

V usage is TRBV20-1 and J usage is TRBJ2-1; D is unresolved. The sequence was obtained from a young woman with Graves' hyperthyroidism. Sequencing used blood. CDR3 residues: CSASGYSYNEQFF. CDR3 nucleotides: TGCAGTGCTAGCGGTTACTCCTACAATGAGCAGTTCTTC.